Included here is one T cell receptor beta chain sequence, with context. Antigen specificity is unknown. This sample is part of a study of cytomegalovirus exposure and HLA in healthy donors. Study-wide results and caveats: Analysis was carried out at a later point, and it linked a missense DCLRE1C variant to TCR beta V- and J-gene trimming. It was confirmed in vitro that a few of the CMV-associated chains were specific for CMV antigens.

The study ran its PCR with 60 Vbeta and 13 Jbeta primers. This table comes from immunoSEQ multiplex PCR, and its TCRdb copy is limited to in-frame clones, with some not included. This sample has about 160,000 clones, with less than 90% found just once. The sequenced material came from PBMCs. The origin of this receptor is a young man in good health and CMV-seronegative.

CDR3 amino acids: CAISQTGSYEQYF. The CDR3 region has the DNA TGTGCCATCAGTCAGACAGGGTCCTACGAGCAGTACTTC. The J gene is TRBJ2-7, the V gene TRBV10-3; 7 bases are shared with TRBD1. Germline V gene sequence: CDR1 ENHRY, CDR2 SYGVKD. The trim removed 5 bases at V and 1 base at J, leaving 2 bases unmatched. The CDR3 consists of 13 residues.